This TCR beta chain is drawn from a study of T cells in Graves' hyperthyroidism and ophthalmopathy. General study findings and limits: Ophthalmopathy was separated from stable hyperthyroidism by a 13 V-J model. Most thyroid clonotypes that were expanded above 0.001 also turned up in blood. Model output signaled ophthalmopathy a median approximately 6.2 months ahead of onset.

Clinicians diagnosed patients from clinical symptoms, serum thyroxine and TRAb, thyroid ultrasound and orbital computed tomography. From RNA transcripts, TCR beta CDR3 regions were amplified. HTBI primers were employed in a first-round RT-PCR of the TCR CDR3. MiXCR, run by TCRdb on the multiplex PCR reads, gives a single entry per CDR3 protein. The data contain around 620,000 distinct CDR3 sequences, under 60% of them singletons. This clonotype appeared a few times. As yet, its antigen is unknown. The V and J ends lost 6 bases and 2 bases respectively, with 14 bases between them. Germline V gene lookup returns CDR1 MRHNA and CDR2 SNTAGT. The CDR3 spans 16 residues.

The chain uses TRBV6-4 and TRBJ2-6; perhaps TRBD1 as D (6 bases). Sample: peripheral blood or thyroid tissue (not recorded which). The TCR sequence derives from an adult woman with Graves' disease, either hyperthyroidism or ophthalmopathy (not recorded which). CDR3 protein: CASSDGTGTGANVLTF. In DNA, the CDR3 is TGTGCCAGCAGCGATGGAACAGGGACTGGGGCCAACGTCCTGACTTTC.